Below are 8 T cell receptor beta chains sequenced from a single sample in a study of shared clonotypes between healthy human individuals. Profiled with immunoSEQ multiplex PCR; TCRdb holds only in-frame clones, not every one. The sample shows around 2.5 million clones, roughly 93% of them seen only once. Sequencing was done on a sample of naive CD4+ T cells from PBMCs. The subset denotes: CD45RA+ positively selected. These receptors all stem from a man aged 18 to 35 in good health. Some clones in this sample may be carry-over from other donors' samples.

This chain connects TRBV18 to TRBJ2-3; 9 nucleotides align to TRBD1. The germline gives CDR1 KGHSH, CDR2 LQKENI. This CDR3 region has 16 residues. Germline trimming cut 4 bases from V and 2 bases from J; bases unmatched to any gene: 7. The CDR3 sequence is CASSRRTGENTDTQYF. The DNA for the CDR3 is TGTGCCAGCTCACGAAGGACAGGGGAAAACACAGATACGCAGTATTTT.

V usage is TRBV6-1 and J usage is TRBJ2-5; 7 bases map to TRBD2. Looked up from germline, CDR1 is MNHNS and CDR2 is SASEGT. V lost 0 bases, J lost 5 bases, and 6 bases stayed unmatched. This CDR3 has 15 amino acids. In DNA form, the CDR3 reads TGTGCCAGCAGTGAAGCGCAGCGGGGCAAGGAGACCCAGTACTTC. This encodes CASSEAQRGKETQYF.

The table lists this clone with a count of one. CDR3 sequence reads: CASSRSTGKGETQYF. DNA of the CDR3: TGCGCCAGCAGTCGAAGTACAGGGAAGGGGGAGACCCAGTACTTC. V gene TRBV4-1 combines with J gene TRBJ2-5, with D perhaps matching TRBD1 (6 bases). The CDR3 is made up of 15 amino acids. V was pared by 6 bases and J by 5 bases, with 19 bases between. Germline CDR1 MGHRA, CDR2 YSYEKL.

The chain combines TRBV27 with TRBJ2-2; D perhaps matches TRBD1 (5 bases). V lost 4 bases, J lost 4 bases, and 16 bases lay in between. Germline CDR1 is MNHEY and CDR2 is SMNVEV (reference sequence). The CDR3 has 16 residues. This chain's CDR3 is CASSSQTARGTGELFF. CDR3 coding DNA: TGTGCCAGCAGTTCCCAGACAGCCCGAGGCACCGGGGAGCTGTTTTTT.

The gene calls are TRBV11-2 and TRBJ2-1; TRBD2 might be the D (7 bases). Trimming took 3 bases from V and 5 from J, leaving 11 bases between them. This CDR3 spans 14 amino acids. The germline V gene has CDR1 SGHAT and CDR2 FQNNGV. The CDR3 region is CASSFRGADNEQFF. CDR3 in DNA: TGTGCCAGCAGCTTCCGGGGGGCGGACAATGAGCAGTTCTTC.

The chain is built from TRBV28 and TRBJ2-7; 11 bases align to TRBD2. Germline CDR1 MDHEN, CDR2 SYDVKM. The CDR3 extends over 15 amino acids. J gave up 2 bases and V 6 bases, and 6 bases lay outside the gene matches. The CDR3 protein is CASSGGTSGPYEQYF. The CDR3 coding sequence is TGTGCCAGCAGCGGCGGGACTAGCGGCCCCTACGAGCAGTACTTC.

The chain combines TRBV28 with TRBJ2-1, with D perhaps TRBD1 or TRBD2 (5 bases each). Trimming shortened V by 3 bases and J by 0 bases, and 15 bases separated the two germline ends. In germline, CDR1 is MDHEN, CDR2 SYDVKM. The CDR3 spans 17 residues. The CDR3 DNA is TGTGCCAGCAGTTTGGGTAGATGGGGGAGCTCCTACAATGAGCAGTTCTTC. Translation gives CASSLGRWGSSYNEQFF.

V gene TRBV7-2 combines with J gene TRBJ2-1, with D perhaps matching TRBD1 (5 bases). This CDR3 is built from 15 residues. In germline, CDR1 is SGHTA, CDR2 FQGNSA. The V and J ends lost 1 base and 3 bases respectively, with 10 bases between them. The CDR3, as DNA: TGTGCCAGCAGCTTAGGACAGATCGGCTACAATGAGCAGTTCTTC. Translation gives CASSLGQIGYNEQFF.